The sequence of this T cell receptor beta chain was determined in a study of CD8+ T cells in alopecia areata. CDR1 and CDR2 (germline): LNHDA, SQIVND (reference sequence). The CDR3 sequence is 11 residues long. V gave up 8 bases and J gave up 4 bases, with 8 bases separating them. Findings and caveats of the study: TCR sharing across patients was less clear than in mice, possibly HLA-related. Scalp sequencing captures resident alphabeta T cells of normal skin too. Researchers report lesional scalp, most notably alopecia totalis/universalis, outstripped normal scalp in clonality.

This clone was seen a few times. Its antigen is still unknown. Starting from PBMCs, sorting isolated CD4+ and CD8+ T cells. RNA extraction and reverse transcription yielded cDNA as sequencing template. Here immunoSEQ multiplex PCR was the method, and the copy in TCRdb shows in-frame clones only, minus some. Of 150,000 or so clones in the sample, approximately 60% are singletons; the top ten hold approximately 4.3%. The sample consisted of CD4+ T cells sorted from blood. The sequence was obtained from a human donor in good health. The chain recombines TRBV19 with TRBJ2-5; D is perhaps TRBD1 (5 bases). The CDR3 DNA reads TGTGCCAGTCGCCAGGGAGAGACCCAGTACTTC. Translating it yields CASRQGETQYF.